Here is one T cell receptor (beta chain) with its context. This specimen belongs to a study of blood T cells in healthy people across ages. Using a J-beta primer mix together with a sample-barcoded 5' primer, a second PCR was run for roughly 6 to 12 cycles. From the 5' RACE reads, TCRdb called clonotypes with MiXCR, one entry per CDR3 protein. The sample lists around 1,500,000 distinct CDR3 sequences; 28% were seen once. Trimming removed 3 bases from V and 4 bases from J; junction bases left unmatched: 6. The CDR3 totals 15 residues. This receptor was obtained from a woman under 40 in good health. The sequenced material came from blood. The chain has TRBV12-3 or TRBV12-4 and TRBJ2-5, with TRBD2 identical over 9 bases. CDR3 loop: CASSFAGGAGETQYF. DNA of the CDR3: TGTGCCAGCAGTTTTGCGGGGGGGGCCGGAGAGACCCAGTACTTC.